A single sample gave rise to the 19 T cell receptor beta chains below, sequenced in a study of blood T cells in healthy people across ages. Alongside a J-beta primer mix, a sample-barcoded 5' primer served in a second PCR lasting roughly 7 to 11 cycles. TCRdb fed the 5' RACE reads into MiXCR, producing one record per CDR3 protein. The profile shows 850,000 to 950,000 distinct CDR3 sequences, less than 35% of them singletons. The source material was blood. These TCRs come from a woman at least 80 years old in good health.

This clonotype was picked up many times. V and J are TRBV12-3 or TRBV12-4 and TRBJ1-2; D call uncertain. This CDR3 is 14 amino acids long. Trimming removed 2 bases from V and 4 bases from J, with 11 bases in between. CDR3 nucleotide sequence: TGTGCCAGCAGTTTACACGGCAGCGGCTATGGCTACACCTTC. Protein sequence: CASSLHGSGYGYTF.

This clonotype was seen a few times. The V gene is TRBV14, the J gene TRBJ2-4; 8 positions match TRBD2. J lost 13 bases, V lost 4 bases, and 15 bases had no gene match. The length of the CDR3 is 15 residues. Per germline, CDR1 SGHDN and CDR2 FVKESK. This chain's CDR3 is CASSPLGGGSLEQYF. CDR3 sequence (DNA): TGTGCCAGCAGCCCCCTGGGCGGGGGGTCCTTGGAGCAGTACTTC.

This clonotype has a count of ten or more. This chain joins TRBV18 and TRBJ2-5; 10 bases match TRBD1. J was trimmed by 4 bases and V by 3 bases; bases with no gene match: 5. CDR1 is KGHSH, CDR2 LQKENI, per germline. The CDR3 is 15 amino acids. The CDR3 bases are TGTGCCAGCTCACCTCTCCGGGACAGGGGAGAGACCCAGTACTTC. Translated, it gives CASSPLRDRGETQYF.

This clonotype was recorded many times. This sequence joins TRBV18 and TRBJ2-5, with D uncertain. Germline V CDR1 and CDR2: KGHSH, LQKENI. Between the trimmed V and J ends, which lost 2 bases and 3 bases, there was a span of 10 bases. CDR3 length: 14 amino acids. The CDR3 nucleotides read TGTGCCAGCTCACCAAAGGCGACTGAAGAGACCCAGTACTTC. Its translation: CASSPKATEETQYF.

The CDR3 is CASSQGQRTNYGYTF. CDR3 sequence (DNA): TGTGCCAGCAGCCAAGGACAGAGAACTAACTATGGCTACACCTTC. V is TRBV3-1 and J is TRBJ1-2, with a tentative D call TRBD1 (5 bases). Trimming took off 1 base at V and 0 bases at J, with 9 bases between the two ends. There are 15 residues in the CDR3. The germline V gene has CDR1 LGHDT and CDR2 YNNKEL (reference sequence). Combining the CDR3 with reference TRBV3-1 and TRBJ1-2 gives the whole variable domain DTAVSQTPKYLVTQMGNDKSIKCEQNLGHDTMYWYKQDSKKFLKIMFSYNNKELIINETVPNRFSPKSPDKAHLNLHINSLELGDSAVYFCASSQGQRTNYGYTFGSGTRLTVV.

Ten or more counts support this clonotype. The rearrangement uses TRBV5-5 and TRBJ2-5; 9 bases align to TRBD1. The CDR3 is made up of 14 amino acids. The J segment lost 4 bases and the V segment lost 4 bases, leaving 5 bases of the junction unmatched. Germline-derived CDR1 and CDR2 are SGHKS and YYEKEE (reference sequence). CDR3 loop: CASSRTGVRETQYF. The DNA for the CDR3 is TGTGCCAGCAGCCGGACAGGGGTGAGAGAGACCCAGTACTTC.

Comments on this clonotype: One base away lies a much larger clone, so this may be a sequencing read error. This chain joins TRBV25-1 and TRBJ2-1; D is uncertain. The CDR3 is made up of 13 amino acids. Trimming cost V 11 bases and J 0 bases, with 11 bases left between them. Germline CDR1 is MGHDK and CDR2 is SYGVNS. The CDR3 region has the DNA TGTGCCGCCTCCTGGGGCTCCTACAATGAGCAGTTCTTC. Protein product: CAASWGSYNEQFF.

The chain combines TRBV5-6 with TRBJ1-5; D is undetermined. CDR1 is SGHDT, CDR2 YYEEEE, per germline. V lost 0 bases, J lost 1 base, and 17 bases lay in between. The CDR3 contains 18 residues. The chain's CDR3 is CASSLAGWGSRSNQPQHF. CDR3 sequence (DNA): TGTGCCAGCAGCTTGGCCGGGTGGGGAAGTCGGAGCAATCAGCCCCAGCATTTT. The full variable domain, completed using reference TRBV5-6 and TRBJ1-5, is DAGVTQSPTHLIKTRGQQVTLRCSPKSGHDTVSWYQQALGQGPQFIFQYYEEEERQRGNFPDRFSGHQFPNYSSELNVNALLLGDSALYLCASSLAGWGSRSNQPQHFGDGTRLSIL.

The V gene is TRBV3-1, the J gene TRBJ1-3, with D unresolved. Germline V gene data show CDR1 as LGHDT and CDR2 as YNNKEL (reference sequence). The CDR3 runs 15 residues. Trimming left V 0 bases short and J 2 bases short, with 8 bases between. CDR3 amino acids: CASSQDLVAGNTIYF. CDR3 DNA: TGTGCCAGCAGCCAAGATCTTGTTGCTGGAAACACCATATATTTT.

With regard to this clonotype: The final CDR3 position lacks the conserved phenylalanine or tryptophan, pointing to a likely read error. This chain connects TRBV12-3 or TRBV12-4 to TRBJ2-3; no firm D call. This CDR3 is built from 13 residues. The CDR3: CASSLLTADAQYS. The DNA for the CDR3 is TGTGCCAGCAGTTTACTGACCGCAGATGCGCAGTATTCT.

With regard to this clonotype: The junction does not match germline at one end; this may be a read error. The V and J genes are TRBV10-3 and TRBJ2-1; the D is unclear. Germline-derived CDR1 and CDR2 are ENHRY and SYGVKD. This CDR3 comprises 13 residues. The CDR3 reads CAIGEYEAGEQFF. DNA for the CDR3: TGTGCCATCGGTGAGTATGAGGCCGGCGAGCAGTTCTTC.

This clonotype has a count of ten or more. This chain links TRBV20-1 with TRBJ1-2; 8 nucleotides align to TRBD1. The trim removed 6 bases at V and 6 bases at J, leaving 18 bases unmatched. Germline V CDR1 and CDR2: DFQATT, SNEGSKA (reference sequence). This CDR3 region has 16 residues. Here the CDR3 DNA reads TGCAGTGCCCCGAAGCCCGGGACAGGAAGAAAAAATGGCTACACCTTC. This codes for CSAPKPGTGRKNGYTF.

This clonotype was detected many times. The chain links TRBV20-1 to TRBJ2-5; TRBD2 matches 9 bases. V shed 0 bases and J 4 bases; nucleotides not matched to a gene: 12. The CDR3 runs 17 residues. From germline, CDR1 is DFQATT and CDR2 SNEGSKA (reference sequence). The CDR3 nucleotides read TGCAGTGCTAGAGATAGGGGCGGGGGGGCGTTACGAGAGACCCAGTACTTC. It is translated as CSARDRGGGALRETQYF.

The chain joins TRBV5-5 to TRBJ1-1; 8 nucleotides match TRBD1. CDR1 and CDR2 (germline): SGHKS, YYEKEE (reference sequence). Trimming took 0 bases from V and 11 from J; bases not matched to a gene: 12. The length of the CDR3 is 15 residues. In DNA, the CDR3 is TGTGCCAGCAGCTTGGGTGCGACAGGGGATCCGGACGCTTTCTTT. This encodes CASSLGATGDPDAFF.

The gene calls are TRBV6-2 or TRBV6-3 and TRBJ1-1, with a weak D call TRBD1 (6 bases). CDR3 length: 16 residues. Trimming pared 2 bases from V and 1 base from J, leaving 14 bases between. Germline CDR1 MNHEY, CDR2 SVGEGT. In nucleotides, the CDR3 is TGTGCCAGCAGTTACGGGGGCCCTAAGGGGAACACTGAAGCTTTCTTT. Translated, it gives CASSYGGPKGNTEAFF.

This clonotype was counted ten times or more. This sequence joins TRBV7-2 and TRBJ2-1; D remains ambiguous. The CDR3 has 13 residues. CDR1 and CDR2 (germline): SGHTA, FQGNSA. Trimming took off 5 bases at V and 0 bases at J, with 5 bases between the two ends. CDR3 bases: TGTGCCAGCAGCCGATCCTCCTACAATGAGCAGTTCTTC. Protein sequence: CASSRSSYNEQFF.

As concerns this clonotype: A much larger clone is a single base away; this may be a read error. The chain employs TRBV10-1 and TRBJ2-7; 10 bases line up with TRBD2. CDR3 length: 14 amino acids. Germline-derived CDR1 and CDR2 are WNHNN and SYGVQD (reference sequence). CDR3 nucleotide sequence: TGCACCAGCAGTGGTAGCGGGGGGATATACGAGCAGTACTTC. Its translation is CTSSGSGGIYEQYF.

This clonotype showed up many times. The rearrangement links TRBV5-1 to TRBJ2-5; 10 positions agree with TRBD2. The CDR3 loop spans 16 amino acids. Trimming removed 0 bases from V and 2 bases from J; junction bases left unmatched: 4. From germline, CDR1 is SGHRS and CDR2 YFSETQ. CDR3 residues: CASSLVGSGGQETQYF. CDR3 in DNA: TGCGCCAGCAGCTTGGTCGGTAGCGGGGGGCAAGAGACCCAGTACTTC. The full variable domain, rest sourced from reference TRBV5-1 and TRBJ2-5, is KAGVTQTPRYLIKTRGQQVTLSCSPISGHRSVSWYQQTPGQGLQFLFEYFSETQRNKGNFPGRFSGRQFSNSRSEMNVSTLELGDSALYLCASSLVGSGGQETQYFGPGTRLLVL.

This clonotype was seen a few times. The rearrangement links TRBV20-1 to TRBJ1-5; 10 nucleotides line up with TRBD1. This CDR3 spans 16 amino acids. Germline-derived CDR1 and CDR2 are DFQATT and SNEGSKA (reference sequence). The J segment lost 6 bases and the V segment lost 1 base, leaving 9 bases of the junction unmatched. CDR3 protein: CSARVPSGQGVQPQHF. CDR3 coding DNA: TGCAGTGCTAGAGTTCCTTCCGGACAGGGGGTTCAGCCCCAGCATTTT.